This is a list of T cell receptor delta chains from one sample in a study of γδ T cells in repeated Plasmodium falciparum infection. TCRdb reanalysed the multiplex PCR reads via CATT. The sample carries 75,000 to 95,000 delta-chain clones, more than 0.85% recorded once. Sample: gamma-delta T cells from blood. The receptors come from a pool of human donors (malaria-infected and uninfected, not separated). Both conserved end residues are part of each CDR3. A D gene is named only where the DNA matches it firmly. Size tells how often a clone was seen, or its class if it is expanded.

CDR3 length	V gene	clone size	J gene	D gene	CDR3 DNA	CDR3 protein
19	TRDV1	many	TRDJ1	-	TGTGCTCTTGGGGAACTAAACTCTCACACTTCTTCCCCCACCGATAAACTCATCTTT	CALGELNSHTSSPTDKLIF
20	TRDV2	medium-sized	TRDJ1	TRDD3	TGTGCCTGTGACACCGTTTATCCGGGGGATATTGTACAGGGCACCGATAAACTCATCTTT	CACDTVYPGDIVQGTDKLIF
15	TRDV2	many	TRDJ1	-	TGTGCCTGTGACACCTTGCTCCGAGTATCCGATAAACTCATCTTT	CACDTLLRVSDKLIF
17	TRDV2	medium-sized	TRDJ1	TRDD3	TGTGCCTGTGACACCGTAGGGGGATACGCGGATCCCGATAAACTCATCTTT	CACDTVGGYADPDKLIF
15	TRDV1	many	TRDJ1	TRDD3	TGTGCTCTTGGGGCTTACTGGGGGAACACCGATAAACTCATCTTT	CALGAYWGNTDKLIF
22	TRDV1	many	TRDJ1	TRDD3	TGTGCTCTTGGGGAAGAAACGGGCCTTCCGATCTGGGGGATACTTCGGACCGATAAACTCATCTTT	CALGEETGLPIWGILRTDKLIF
17	TRDV2	medium-sized	TRDJ1	TRDD3	TGTGCCTGTGACCTTAGAGCTGGGGGACCGTACACCGATAAACTCATCTTT	CACDLRAGGPYTDKLIF
13	TRDV1	medium-sized	TRDJ1	-	TGTGCTCTTGGGGCCCTAACCACCGATAAACTCATCTTT	CALGALTTDKLIF
24	TRDV1	medium-sized	TRDJ1	TRDD3	TGTGCTCTTGGGGAACGGGCGGTAAGGAACCTAGGCCTACTGGGGGATACTTACACCGATAAACTCATCTTT	CALGERAVRNLGLLGDTYTDKLIF
21	TRDV1	many	TRDJ1	-	TGTGCTCTTGGGGAAATAGACGACGATGGGGGCCAAAACCGGTACACCGATAAACTCATCTTT	CALGEIDDDGGQNRYTDKLIF